Below, 28 T cell receptor beta chains from the same sample are listed, as sequenced in a study of T cells in Graves' hyperthyroidism and ophthalmopathy. The investigators amplified TCR beta CDR3 regions from RNA transcripts. A set of HTBI primers served as the primers for a first-round RT-PCR of the TCR CDR3. One entry per CDR3 protein, called by TCRdb with MiXCR from the multiplex PCR reads. Among 300,000 to 450,000 distinct CDR3 sequences listed, 13% to 15% were seen once. What was sequenced was blood. Receptors originate from a woman aged 25-40 years with Graves' ophthalmopathy.

This clonotype was seen at least ten times. The chain is built from TRBV18 and TRBJ2-5, with 7 bases that match TRBD1. Trimming at V came to 5 bases and at J to 2 bases, leaving 8 bases not matched to a gene. CDR1 and CDR2 (germline): KGHSH, LQKENI. The CDR3 spans 15 residues. CDR3 nucleotides: TGTGCCAGCTCAGCTTACAGGGGAGAACAAGAGACCCAGTACTTC. Translating it yields CASSAYRGEQETQYF. Full variable domain (rest looked up from reference TRBV18 and TRBJ2-5): NAGVMQNPRHLVRRRGQEARLRCSPMKGHSHVYWYRQLPEEGLKFMVYLQKENIIDESGMPKERFSAEFPKEGPSILRIQQVVRGDSAAYFCASSAYRGEQETQYFGPGTRLLVL.

This clonotype was seen many times. The V gene is TRBV30, the J gene TRBJ1-3; the D is unclear. Trimming shortened V by 2 bases and J by 7 bases, and 6 bases separated the two germline ends. Germline-derived CDR1 and CDR2 are GTSNPN and SVGIG (reference sequence). The CDR3 spans 11 residues. CDR3 residues: CAWSKSNTIYF. The CDR3 DNA reads TGTGCCTGGAGTAAAAGCAACACCATATATTTT.

Ten or more counts support this clonotype. The chain employs TRBV30 and TRBJ2-2, with D perhaps TRBD2 (5 bases). Germline V lookup: CDR1 GTSNPN, CDR2 SVGIG (reference sequence). The CDR3 runs 15 residues. Deletions cut 2 bases from V and 1 base from J, with 11 bases between. This chain's CDR3 is CAWSRGNENTGELFF. CDR3 in DNA: TGTGCCTGGAGTAGAGGGAACGAGAACACCGGGGAGCTGTTTTTT.

This clonotype has at least ten counts. The chain carries TRBV20-1 and TRBJ2-2, with D possibly matching TRBD1 (6 bases). This CDR3 is 15 amino acids long. V shed 6 bases and J shed 2 bases, with 16 bases lying between them. Looked up from germline, CDR1 is DFQATT and CDR2 is SNEGSKA (reference sequence). This chain's CDR3 is CSAPSDSRNTGELFF. As DNA, the CDR3 is TGCAGTGCCCCCTCGGACAGCCGCAACACCGGGGAGCTGTTTTTT.

A few counts support this clonotype. This chain connects TRBV6-1 to TRBJ2-7; D unclear. There are 15 residues in the CDR3. Trimming took off 5 bases at V and 3 bases at J, with 17 bases between the two ends. Germline V CDR1 and CDR2: MNHNS, SASEGT. In DNA form, the CDR3 reads TGTGCCAGCAGTCGGTCTCCGTCAGGCAACTACGAGCAGTACTTC. It yields the protein CASSRSPSGNYEQYF.

This clonotype was picked up many times. CDR3: CASRPGLAAAISYEQYF. The CDR3 DNA reads TGTGCCAGCAGACCGGGACTAGCGGCCGCGATCTCCTACGAGCAGTACTTC. V and J are TRBV28 and TRBJ2-7; 11 nucleotides line up with TRBD2. The CDR3 runs 17 residues. Germline loops: CDR1 MDHEN, CDR2 SYDVKM. V shed 6 bases and J 0 bases; nucleotides not matched to a gene: 10. The complete variable domain, with remaining parts taken from reference TRBV28 and TRBJ2-7, reads DVKVTQSSRYLVKRTGEKVFLECVQDMDHENMFWYRQDPGLGLRLIYFSYDVKMKEKGDIPEGYSVSREKKERFSLILESASTNQTSMYLCASRPGLAAAISYEQYFGPGTRLTVT.

Many counts were recorded for this clonotype. The chain carries TRBV20-1 and TRBJ2-7; D is possibly TRBD1 (5 bases). V lost 2 bases and J 5 bases, leaving 10 bases between the germline ends. The CDR3 length is 12 residues. Germline V CDR1 and CDR2: DFQATT, SNEGSKA (reference sequence). The CDR3, as DNA: TGCAGTGCTAGAAGGGGCCGGGACGAGCAGTACTTC. The encoded protein is CSARRGRDEQYF.

Many counts were recorded for this clonotype. The chain combines TRBV7-3 with TRBJ2-7; weak D call: TRBD2 (6 bases). Trimming cost V 3 bases and J 5 bases, with 11 bases left between them. This CDR3 is 13 amino acids long. Germline CDR1 reads SGHTA; CDR2 reads FQGTGA. The CDR3 DNA reads TGTGCCAGCAGCTTGGGCGGGAACAACGAGCAGTACTTC. Translation: CASSLGGNNEQYF.

In its sample, this clonotype was seen many times. The chain carries TRBV6-2 or TRBV6-3 and TRBJ2-1, with D unresolved. Germline CDR1 MNHEY, CDR2 SVGEGT. Trimming stripped 0 bases from V and 7 bases from J, with 10 bases between. The CDR3 has 14 residues. CDR3 sequence reads: CASSYSRSRNEQFF. The CDR3 bases are TGTGCCAGCAGTTACTCGCGTAGTAGAAATGAGCAGTTCTTC.

At least ten counts were recorded for this clonotype. This rearrangement joins TRBV6-1 to TRBJ1-5; 7 bases are a match to TRBD1. V trimming: 10 bases; J trimming: 7 bases; junction bases outside the gene matches: 16. Per germline, CDR1 MNHNS and CDR2 SASEGT. CDR3 size: 15 residues. The CDR3 spells CATILLYDRAQPQHF. CDR3 nucleotide sequence: TGTGCCACCATTCTCCTTTACGACAGGGCGCAGCCCCAGCATTTT.

CDR3 DNA: TGTGCCAGCAGTTTCCCGGGGGGTCAGCCCCAGCATTTT. Translated: CASSFPGGQPQHF. The V gene is TRBV28, the J gene TRBJ1-5; a weak D match, TRBD1 (5 bases). Germline-derived CDR1 and CDR2 are MDHEN and SYDVKM. The CDR3 totals 13 residues. The V end was cut by 3 bases, the J end by 6 bases, with 9 bases between.

This clonotype occurred many times. The chain combines TRBV20-1 with TRBJ2-7; D not resolved. This CDR3 is 10 amino acids long. Per the germline V gene, CDR1 is DFQATT and CDR2 is SNEGSKA (reference sequence). V shed 5 bases and J shed 9 bases, with 11 bases lying between them. The CDR3 DNA sequence: TGCAGTGCTGCGTCAGGTGGGCAGTACTTC. The encoded protein is CSAASGGQYF.

The J gene is TRBJ2-1, the V gene TRBV4-1; tentatively, D is TRBD1 or TRBD2 (5 bases each). The CDR3 sequence is 16 residues long. Germline values: CDR1 MGHRA, CDR2 YSYEKL. Trimming took off 4 bases at V and 5 bases at J, with 18 bases between the two ends. DNA for the CDR3: TGCGCCAGCAGCCTGAGGGGAGACGGTAATAACAATGAGCAGTTCTTC. Translation gives CASSLRGDGNNNEQFF.

This clonotype occurred many times. CDR3 nucleotides: TGTGCCAGCAGCTTAGATTTTGAGAGGAGCTCCTACAATGAGCAGTTCTTC. It translates to CASSLDFERSSYNEQFF. The rearrangement links TRBV11-3 to TRBJ2-1; D unclear. Germline CDR1 is SGHNT and CDR2 is YENEEA. The CDR3 runs 17 residues. Trimming took 0 bases from V and 0 from J, leaving 12 bases between them.

This clonotype was found many times. V and J are TRBV12-3 or TRBV12-4 and TRBJ2-3; 11 nucleotides line up with TRBD2. This CDR3 comprises 14 residues. V was pared by 8 bases and J by 4 bases, with 5 bases of the junction left unmatched. Here the CDR3 DNA reads TGTGCCAGCCTTATAGCGGGAGGGGCAGATACGCAGTATTTT. It specifies CASLIAGGADTQYF.

In this sample, this clonotype turned up many times. The chain carries TRBV2 and TRBJ2-7, with D perhaps TRBD1 (6 bases). V gave up 10 bases and J gave up 2 bases, with 12 bases separating them. The germline V gene encodes CDR1 SNHLY and CDR2 FYNNEI. The CDR3 has 12 amino acids. CDR3 in DNA: TGTGCCACCCTGACAGGCACCTACGAGCAGTACTTC. Translating gives CATLTGTYEQYF. The whole variable domain, remainder taken from reference TRBV2 and TRBJ2-7, is EPEVTQTPSHQVTQMGQEVILRCVPISNHLYFYWYRQILGQKVEFLVSFYNNEISEKSEIFDDQFSVERPDGSNFTLKIRSTKLEDSAMYFCATLTGTYEQYFGPGTRLTVT.

At least ten counts were recorded for this clonotype. The chain joins TRBV6-1 to TRBJ2-7; TRBD1 or TRBD2 may be the D gene (5 bases each). Germline CDR1 and CDR2: MNHNS and SASEGT. The V end was cut by 6 bases, the J end by 1 base, with 10 bases between. This CDR3 is built from 13 residues. The CDR3 protein is CASSRDLSYEQYF. Written as DNA, the CDR3 is TGTGCCAGCAGCCGGGACCTGTCCTACGAGCAGTACTTC.

This clonotype was seen repeatedly, ten times or more. This CDR3 reads CASSKQLPNEKLFF. In nucleotides, the CDR3 is TGTGCCAGCAGCAAACAGTTACCTAATGAAAAACTGTTTTTT. V is TRBV12-3 or TRBV12-4 and J is TRBJ1-4; D gene uncertain. The CDR3 length is 14 residues. The V end lost 6 bases, the J end lost 3 bases, and 11 bases lay between the germline ends.

This chain links TRBV11-2 with TRBJ1-2, with D perhaps matching TRBD1 (5 bases). The CDR3 is made up of 15 amino acids. CDR1 is SGHAT and CDR2 is FQNNGV in the germline V gene. V gave up 5 bases and J gave up 5 bases, with 18 bases separating them. CDR3 nucleotide sequence: TGTGCCAGCAGCCGTCCGGGACGGGGCTTATATGGCTACACCTTC. This codes for CASSRPGRGLYGYTF.

This clonotype was counted many times. The chain employs TRBV27 and TRBJ2-2, with D perhaps matching TRBD2 (5 bases). V lost 3 bases and J 1 base, leaving 6 bases between the germline ends. The germline V gene has CDR1 MNHEY and CDR2 SMNVEV (reference sequence). This CDR3 has 14 residues. CDR3: CASSFGVNTGELFF. DNA of the CDR3: TGTGCCAGCAGTTTCGGGGTGAACACCGGGGAGCTGTTTTTT.

At least ten counts were recorded for this clonotype. The J gene is TRBJ1-2, the V gene TRBV2; D is unclear. This CDR3 comprises 13 residues. Germline CDR1 SNHLY, CDR2 FYNNEI. With 7 bases removed from V and 5 bases from J, the gap between germline ends came to 14 bases. DNA of the CDR3: TGTGCCAGCATCCGACCAGAAGATTATGGCTACACCTTC. This codes for CASIRPEDYGYTF.

The sample holds many counts of this clonotype. This chain joins TRBV2 and TRBJ1-2, with D hard to call. The length of the CDR3 is 10 residues. Germline V gene sequence: CDR1 SNHLY, CDR2 FYNNEI. The V gene lost 6 bases and the J gene lost 6 bases, with 5 bases spanning the gap. The DNA of the CDR3 is TGTGCCAGCAGCAAGGATGGCTACACCTTC. As protein: CASSKDGYTF.

The V gene is TRBV3-1, the J gene TRBJ2-3; 8 bases fit TRBD2. CDR1 is LGHDT and CDR2 is YNNKEL in the germline V gene (reference sequence). The CDR3 runs to 17 residues. V trimming: 4 bases; J trimming: 4 bases; junction bases outside the gene matches: 13. CDR3 DNA: TGTGCCAGCAGCCTCCGGGGGGGTGGGGAGGCACCAGATACGCAGTATTTT. It translates to CASSLRGGGEAPDTQYF.

This clonotype has only a few counts. V and J are TRBV20-1 and TRBJ2-1; 11 bases map to TRBD2. Germline V gene lookup returns CDR1 DFQATT and CDR2 SNEGSKA (reference sequence). The trim removed 6 bases at V and 6 bases at J, leaving 7 bases unmatched. The CDR3 is 14 amino acids. CDR3 amino acids: CSALPSGGINEQFF. Written as DNA, the CDR3 is TGCAGTGCCCTGCCTAGCGGGGGGATCAATGAGCAGTTCTTC.

The chain recombines TRBV6-1 with TRBJ2-5; 8 bases are shared with TRBD2. The trim removed 8 bases at V and 1 base at J, leaving 18 bases unmatched. This CDR3 has 18 residues. CDR1 and CDR2 from the germline V gene are MNHNS and SASEGT. Here the CDR3 reads CASSGLAGNLQAQETQYF. In DNA form, the CDR3 reads TGTGCCAGCTCGGGTCTAGCGGGTAATCTCCAAGCCCAAGAGACCCAGTACTTC.

This clonotype was observed at least ten times. This rearrangement joins TRBV20-1 to TRBJ1-6; a weak D match, TRBD1 (6 bases). There are 16 residues in the CDR3. CDR1 and CDR2 from the germline V gene are DFQATT and SNEGSKA (reference sequence). The V end was cut by 1 base, the J end by 6 bases, with 16 bases between. CDR3 in amino acids: CSARVTGRLINSPLHF. DNA for the CDR3: TGCAGTGCTAGAGTAACAGGGAGACTTATTAATTCACCCCTCCACTTT.

Points on this clonotype: This may be a read error: a much more frequent sequence differs by one nucleotide. The gene calls are TRBV6-2 or TRBV6-3 and TRBJ2-7; D is ambiguous. This CDR3 comprises 13 residues. The germline V gene encodes CDR1 MNHEY and CDR2 SVGEGT. CDR3 sequence (DNA): TGTGCCAGCAGCCCCAGCGCCCTCAACGAGCAGTGCTTC. Its protein product is CASSPSALNEQCF.

There are many counts of this clonotype. This CDR3 is CASSGSPGQGNYGYTF. DNA of the CDR3: TGTGCCAGCAGCGGATCGCCGGGACAGGGCAACTATGGCTACACCTTC. The genes are TRBV7-8 and TRBJ1-2; 9 positions match TRBD1. With 5 bases clipped from V and 2 bases from J, the junction kept 9 bases outside the gene matches. The germline V gene encodes CDR1 SGHVS and CDR2 FQNEAQ. The CDR3 extends over 16 amino acids.